The rows below give T cell receptor beta chains drawn from one sample of a study of T-cell memory formation after mild COVID-19. TCRdb itself ran the 5' RACE reads through MiXCR, one entry per CDR3 protein. Of approximately 270,000 distinct CDR3 sequences listed, 15% to 20% are singletons. Source material: PBMCs or a T cell subset sorted from them (not recorded which). These TCRs come from a man aged 18 to 35 who had mild COVID-19 (a few samples of this study predate the infection). Cell type and time point are not known. CDR3s include the opening cysteine and the closing phenylalanine or tryptophan. A D gene is named only where the DNA matches it firmly. Size is omitted from some rows. Given values are once, few, many or a class for expanded clones.

>TRBJ2-3|few|TRBV24-1|NA
TGTGCCACCAGTGATCAAGGGGATACGCAGTATTTT
CATSDQGDTQYF
>TRBJ2-1|few|TRBV4-2|TRBD2
TGTGCCAGCAGCAATGGCTTGGCAGGGAGGGTCAATGAGCAGTTCTTC
CASSNGLAGRVNEQFF
>TRBJ2-3|few|TRBV5-1|NA
TGCGCCAGCCGTGGGGAGGATACGCAGTATTTT
CASRGEDTQYF
>TRBJ2-3|NA|TRBV12-3/TRBV12-4|NA
TGTGCCAGCAGTCCTAGAGGCCGTCTAGCGGCTCACGGAGAAAGGGGGTTAGATACGCAGTATTTT
CASSPRGRLAAHGERGLDTQYF
>TRBJ2-1|NA|TRBV7-6|TRBD2
TGTGCCAGCAGCTCGAGCGGGGTACAATTCTTC
CASSSSGVQFF
>TRBJ1-5|NA|TRBV27|NA
TGTGCCAGCCAACCAGGGTTAGGTAATCAGCCCCAGCATTTT
CASQPGLGNQPQHF
>TRBJ2-1|NA|TRBV6-2/TRBV6-3|NA
TGTGCCAGCAGTTACTCGGCCCACTCCTACAATGAGCAGTTCTTC
CASSYSAHSYNEQFF
>TRBJ1-1|few|TRBV20-1|TRBD1
TGCAGTGCTACGACCGGGACAGGGGGCCTCTTT
CSATTGTGGLF
>TRBJ1-4|NA|TRBV6-6|NA
TGTGCCAGCAGTTACTCTGCAGGGGCTAATGAAAAACTGTTTTTT
CASSYSAGANEKLFF
>TRBJ1-5|few|TRBV2|NA
TGTGCCAGCAGTGAGGGCAGGGCGAGCAATCAGCCCCAGCATTTT
CASSEGRASNQPQHF
>TRBJ1-1|many|TRBV6-5|NA
TGTGCCAGCAGCCCCGGGGGAGGGTGGTGGGACACTGAAGCTTTCTTT
CASSPGGGWWDTEAFF
>TRBJ1-3|few|TRBV4-2|TRBD1
TGTGCCAGCAGCCAACGGGACAGGGACAACACCATATATTTT
CASSQRDRDNTIYF
>TRBJ1-3|few|TRBV4-1|TRBD1
TGCGCCAGCAGCCAAGATAGGGACAGGAATGCTGGAAACACCATATATTTT
CASSQDRDRNAGNTIYF
>TRBJ2-3|NA|TRBV27|TRBD2
TGTGCCAGCAGTTTATTCGGACTAGCGGGGGGGCGTGCAGATACGCAGTATTTT
CASSLFGLAGGRADTQYF
>TRBJ2-3|NA|TRBV12-3/TRBV12-4|TRBD2
TGTGCCAGCAGTTTAGTAGGCGGGGGGGCCTGGAATACGCAGTATTTT
CASSLVGGGAWNTQYF